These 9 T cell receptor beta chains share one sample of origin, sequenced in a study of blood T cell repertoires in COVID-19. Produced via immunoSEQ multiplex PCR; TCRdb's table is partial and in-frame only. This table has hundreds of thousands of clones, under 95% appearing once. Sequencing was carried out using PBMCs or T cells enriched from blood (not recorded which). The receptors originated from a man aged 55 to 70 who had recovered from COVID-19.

CDR3 DNA: TGTGCCAGCAGCGCCTCCGGGACAGGAGGGACTGGAAACACCATATATTTT. Translation gives CASSASGTGGTGNTIYF. The chain recombines TRBV9 with TRBJ1-3; TRBD1 agrees at 8 bases. The CDR3 loop spans 17 amino acids. V lost 3 bases to trimming and J lost 2 bases; unmatched junction nucleotides: 10. Germline CDR1 is SGDLS and CDR2 is YYNGEE.

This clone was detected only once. This CDR3 is CASSPTVRNTEAFF. The CDR3 DNA follows: TGTGCCAGCAGCCCCACGGTAAGAAACACTGAAGCTTTCTTT. This chain connects TRBV3-1 (or the pseudogene TRBV3-2) to TRBJ1-1, with D uncertain. CDR1 is LGHDT, CDR2 YNNKEL, per germline (reference sequence). The CDR3 contains 14 residues. Trimming took 4 bases from V and 2 from J, leaving 11 bases between them.

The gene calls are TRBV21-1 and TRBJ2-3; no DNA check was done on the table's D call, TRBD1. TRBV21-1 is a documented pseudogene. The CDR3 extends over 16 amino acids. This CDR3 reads CASSKDAGRGTDTQYF. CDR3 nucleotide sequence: TGTGCCAGCAGCAAAGATGCTGGCAGGGGTACAGATACGCAGTATTTT.

The CDR3 spells CASSAFGRGIGNTIYF. In DNA, the CDR3 is TGTGCCAGCAGTGCCTTCGGCAGGGGGATTGGAAACACCATATATTTT. The chain combines TRBV6-1 with TRBJ1-3; TRBD1 matches 7 bases. The CDR3 loop spans 16 amino acids. J lost 3 bases, V lost 4 bases, and 9 bases had no gene match. Looked up from germline, CDR1 is MNHNS and CDR2 is SASEGT.

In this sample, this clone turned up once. The CDR3 DNA follows: TGTGCCTGGAGTGTAGCAGGGGGCGACTATGGCTACACCTTC. Protein product: CAWSVAGGDYGYTF. This chain joins TRBV30 and TRBJ1-2; 8 bases align to TRBD1. The V segment lost 0 bases and the J segment 3 bases; nucleotides outside the gene matches: 3. CDR3 size: 14 residues. The germline CDR1 and CDR2 sequences are GTSNPN and SVGIG (reference sequence).

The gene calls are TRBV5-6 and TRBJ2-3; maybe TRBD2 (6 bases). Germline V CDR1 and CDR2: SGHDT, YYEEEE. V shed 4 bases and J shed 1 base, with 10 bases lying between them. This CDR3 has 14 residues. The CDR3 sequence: CASSARLGTDTQYF. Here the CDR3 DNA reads TGTGCCAGCAGCGCTCGACTAGGCACAGATACGCAGTATTTT. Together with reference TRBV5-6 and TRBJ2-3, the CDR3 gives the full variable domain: DAGVTQSPTHLIKTRGQQVTLRCSPKSGHDTVSWYQQALGQGPQFIFQYYEEEERQRGNFPDRFSGHQFPNYSSELNVNALLLGDSALYLCASSARLGTDTQYFGPGTRLTVL.

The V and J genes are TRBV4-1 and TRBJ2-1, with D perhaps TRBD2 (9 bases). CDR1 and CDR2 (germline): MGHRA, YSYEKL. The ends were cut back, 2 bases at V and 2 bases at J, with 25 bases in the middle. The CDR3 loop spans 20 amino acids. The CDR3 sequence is CASSQSPRGQAGGPYNEQFF. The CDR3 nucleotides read TGCGCCAGCAGCCAAAGTCCCAGGGGGCAAGCGGGAGGCCCCTACAATGAGCAGTTCTTC.

The CDR3 here is CAWSGPGGPGSPLHF. CDR3 nucleotide sequence: TGTGCCTGGAGTGGCCCAGGGGGTCCAGGTTCACCCCTCCACTTT. The chain uses TRBV30 and TRBJ1-6, with 7 positions matching TRBD1. V lost 1 base and J lost 9; bases outside the gene matches: 9. The CDR3 runs 15 residues. CDR1 is GTSNPN and CDR2 is SVGIG in the germline V gene (reference sequence).

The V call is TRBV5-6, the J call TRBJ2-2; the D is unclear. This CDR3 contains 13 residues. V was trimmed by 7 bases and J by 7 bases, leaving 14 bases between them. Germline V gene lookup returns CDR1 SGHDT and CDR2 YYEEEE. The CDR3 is CASHRPAGGELFF. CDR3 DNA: TGTGCCAGCCACCGGCCCGCAGGCGGGGAGCTGTTTTTT.